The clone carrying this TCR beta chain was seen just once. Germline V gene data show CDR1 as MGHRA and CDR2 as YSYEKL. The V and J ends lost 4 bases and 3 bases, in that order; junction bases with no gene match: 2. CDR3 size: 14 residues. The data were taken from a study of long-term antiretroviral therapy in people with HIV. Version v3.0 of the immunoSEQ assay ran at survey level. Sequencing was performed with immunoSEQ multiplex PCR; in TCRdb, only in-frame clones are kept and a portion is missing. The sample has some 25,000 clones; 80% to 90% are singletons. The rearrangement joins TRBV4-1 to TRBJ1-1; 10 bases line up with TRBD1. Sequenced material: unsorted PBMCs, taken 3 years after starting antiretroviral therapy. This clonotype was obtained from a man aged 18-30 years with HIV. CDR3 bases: TGCGCCAGCAGCCTTGGACAGGGGGACACTGAAGCTTTCTTT. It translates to CASSLGQGDTEAFF.